This entry lists 14 T cell receptor beta chains sequenced from one sample in a study of siplizumab effects on memory and regulatory T cells. Repertoires were generated with immunoSEQ multiplex PCR, while TCRdb's copy carries only in-frame clones and drops some. Seen here are about 50,000 clones, about 94% observed once, and the top ten hold 15% to 20%. Sequencing used CD8+ T cells sorted from blood. The receptors originated from a human donor in good health.

V usage is TRBV27 and J usage is TRBJ2-7, with D maybe TRBD1 (5 bases). CDR3 size: 15 residues. Germline V lookup: CDR1 MNHEY, CDR2 SMNVEV (reference sequence). The ends were cut back, 3 bases at V and 2 bases at J, with 14 bases in the middle. Here the CDR3 DNA reads TGTGCCAGCAGTTTTTTACAGGCCCTTCCCTACGAGCAGTACTTC. Translated, it gives CASSFLQALPYEQYF.

This rearrangement joins TRBV7-9 to TRBJ2-5; TRBD2 matches at 8 bases. J was trimmed by 5 bases and V by 10 bases; bases with no gene match: 6. The germline V gene has CDR1 SEHNR and CDR2 FQNEAQ (reference sequence). There are 12 residues in the CDR3. The CDR3 DNA sequence: TGTGCCACCGCAGCGGGAGAGGAGACCCAGTACTTC. Residues: CATAAGEETQYF.

DNA of the CDR3: TGCAGCGTTTTTGAACCATCGAGCTCCTACAATGAGCAGTTCTTC. The encoded protein is CSVFEPSSSYNEQFF. The chain joins TRBV29-1 to TRBJ2-1; D remains ambiguous. V was clipped by 5 bases and J by 0 bases, with 14 bases between them. CDR1 is SQVTM and CDR2 is ANQGSEA in the germline V gene. This CDR3 region has 15 residues.

The chain carries TRBV19 and TRBJ2-7; TRBD1 aligns across 9 bases. The CDR3 has 16 amino acids. Germline CDR1 and CDR2: LNHDA and SQIVND (reference sequence). Trimming cost V 0 bases and J 5 bases; bases outside gene matches: 8. The CDR3 region is CASSIDIRDRVDEQYF. In nucleotides, the CDR3 is TGTGCCAGTAGTATAGATATTAGGGACAGGGTCGACGAGCAGTACTTC.

This clone was seen a single time. CDR3 amino acids: CASSPNTGNEQFF. DNA for the CDR3: TGCGCCAGCAGCCCAAATACCGGCAATGAGCAGTTCTTC. The chain recombines TRBV5-1 with TRBJ2-1; D call uncertain. Trimming removed 4 bases at V and 6 bases at J, with 11 bases between. CDR1 SGHRS and CDR2 YFSETQ come from the germline V gene. This CDR3 is built from 13 residues.

A single count supports this clone. The chain employs TRBV27 and TRBJ2-2, with 8 bases that match TRBD1. This CDR3 spans 14 amino acids. The germline V gene encodes CDR1 MNHEY and CDR2 SMNVEV (reference sequence). The ends lost 4 bases at V and 5 bases at J; junction bases unmatched: 3. The CDR3 loop is CASSSNRGTGELFF. The CDR3 bases are TGTGCCAGCAGTTCAAACAGGGGGACCGGGGAGCTGTTTTTT.

The CDR3 loop reads CASSLVFGSVDEQFF. The DNA of the CDR3 is TGTGCCAGCAGCTTAGTTTTCGGGAGTGTCGATGAGCAGTTCTTC. The rearrangement uses TRBV11-3 and TRBJ2-1, with a possible D match to TRBD2 (6 bases). There are 15 residues in the CDR3. Germline CDR1 and CDR2: SGHNT and YENEEA. V gave up 1 base and J gave up 8 bases, with 15 bases separating them.

The chain couples TRBV19 to TRBJ2-5, with a possible D match to TRBD1 (6 bases). From germline, CDR1 is LNHDA and CDR2 SQIVND (reference sequence). V dropped 5 bases and J dropped 2 bases, with 12 bases sitting between them. CDR3 length equals 14 residues. CDR3 nucleotides: TGTGCCAGTAGTCCCCGACAGGTACAAGAGACCCAGTACTTC. Translating it yields CASSPRQVQETQYF.

The V gene is TRBV5-6, the J gene TRBJ2-7; D is possibly TRBD1 (6 bases). The CDR3 spans 14 residues. Trimming pared 3 bases from V and 3 bases from J, leaving 13 bases between. Per the germline V gene, CDR1 is SGHDT and CDR2 is YYEEEE. As DNA, the CDR3 is TGTGCCAGCAGCTCAGGGGCGGATTACTACGAGCAGTACTTC. Translation gives CASSSGADYYEQYF.

This clone was recorded only once. The chain joins TRBV4-2 to TRBJ2-7; 7 positions match TRBD2. This CDR3 spans 14 amino acids. The germline V gene encodes CDR1 LGHNA and CDR2 YNFKEQ. V dropped 6 bases and J dropped 2; count of bases not matched to a gene: 7. This CDR3 reads CASSLKREAYEQYF. CDR3 DNA: TGTGCCAGCAGTCTAAAGCGGGAAGCCTACGAGCAGTACTTC.

The rearrangement joins TRBV7-9 to TRBJ1-2; tentative D call: TRBD1 (6 bases). In germline, CDR1 is SEHNR, CDR2 FQNEAQ (reference sequence). CDR3 length equals 15 residues. Trimming shortened V by 0 bases and J by 5 bases, and 13 bases separated the two germline ends. The CDR3 nucleotides read TGTGCCAGCAGCTTAGCTGGGCAGGGGAAATATGGCTACACCTTC. Its translation: CASSLAGQGKYGYTF.

This sequence joins TRBV7-9 and TRBJ1-5; D not certain. CDR3 length: 15 residues. The V gene lost 1 base and the J gene lost 6 bases, with 13 bases spanning the gap. Germline CDR1 reads SEHNR; CDR2 reads FQNEAQ (reference sequence). The CDR3 spells CASSLEGTVGQPQHF. Here the CDR3 DNA reads TGTGCCAGCAGCTTAGAGGGTACAGTCGGTCAGCCCCAGCATTTT. The whole variable domain, filled in from reference TRBV7-9 and TRBJ1-5, reads DTGVSQNPRHKITKRGQNVTFRCDPISEHNRLYWYRQTLGQGPEFLTYFQNEAQLEKSRLLSDRFSAERPKGSFSTLEIQRTEQGDSAMYLCASSLEGTVGQPQHFGDGTRLSIL.

The rearrangement uses TRBV28 and TRBJ2-1, with D unclear. V was cut by 7 bases and J by 9 bases, with 16 bases left in between. The CDR3 is 13 residues long. Germline lookup yields CDR1 MDHEN and CDR2 SYDVKM. CDR3 DNA: TGTGCCAGCACCACTACGAGAGGCGCTGAGCAGTTCTTC. This codes for CASTTTRGAEQFF. The whole variable domain, remainder taken from reference TRBV28 and TRBJ2-1, is DVKVTQSSRYLVKRTGEKVFLECVQDMDHENMFWYRQDPGLGLRLIYFSYDVKMKEKGDIPEGYSVSREKKERFSLILESASTNQTSMYLCASTTTRGAEQFFGPGTRLTVL.

The gene calls are TRBV27 and TRBJ1-2; D is perhaps TRBD1 (6 bases). Germline V gene sequence: CDR1 MNHEY, CDR2 SMNVEV (reference sequence). V was shortened by 2 bases and J by 8 bases, with 12 bases between the two germline ends. The CDR3 has 13 residues. DNA of the CDR3: TGTGCCAGCAGTTTAGGTAGGGGGAACGGCTACACCTTC. Amino acid sequence: CASSLGRGNGYTF.